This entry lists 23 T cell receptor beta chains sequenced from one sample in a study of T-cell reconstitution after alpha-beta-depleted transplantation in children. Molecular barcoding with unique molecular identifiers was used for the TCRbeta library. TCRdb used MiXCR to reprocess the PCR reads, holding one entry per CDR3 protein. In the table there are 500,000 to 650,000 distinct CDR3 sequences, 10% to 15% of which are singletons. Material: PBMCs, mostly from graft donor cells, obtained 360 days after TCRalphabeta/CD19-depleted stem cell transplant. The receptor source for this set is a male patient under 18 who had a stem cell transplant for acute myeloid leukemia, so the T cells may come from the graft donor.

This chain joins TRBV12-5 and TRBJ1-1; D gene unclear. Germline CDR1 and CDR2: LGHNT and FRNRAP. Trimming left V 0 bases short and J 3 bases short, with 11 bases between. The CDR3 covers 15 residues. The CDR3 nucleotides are TGTGCTAGTGGTTTGGTCTTCGGGCCCTACACTGAAGCTTTCTTT. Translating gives CASGLVFGPYTEAFF.

In DNA, the CDR3 is TGTGCCAGCAGTGAATTCTCCAGGGTGCGGGGCACAGATACGCAGTATTTT. Amino acid sequence: CASSEFSRVRGTDTQYF. The genes are TRBV6-1 and TRBJ2-3, with D perhaps being TRBD1 or TRBD2 (5 bases each). The CDR3 length is 17 residues. Deletions cut 2 bases from V and 1 base from J, with 16 bases between. In germline, CDR1 is MNHNS, CDR2 SASEGT.

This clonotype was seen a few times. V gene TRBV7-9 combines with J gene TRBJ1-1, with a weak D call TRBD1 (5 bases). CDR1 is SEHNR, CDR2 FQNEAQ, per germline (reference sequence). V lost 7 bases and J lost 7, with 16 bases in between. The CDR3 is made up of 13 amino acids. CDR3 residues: CASTEQGTFEAFF. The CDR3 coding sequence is TGTGCCAGCACCGAACAAGGGACCTTTGAAGCTTTCTTT.

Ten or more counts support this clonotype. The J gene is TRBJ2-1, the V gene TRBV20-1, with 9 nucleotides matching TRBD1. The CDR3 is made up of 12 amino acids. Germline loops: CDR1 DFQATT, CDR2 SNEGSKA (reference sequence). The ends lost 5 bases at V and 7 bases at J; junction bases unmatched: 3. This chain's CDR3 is CSAGQGRNEQFF. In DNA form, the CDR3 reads TGCAGTGCTGGACAGGGGAGGAATGAGCAGTTCTTC.

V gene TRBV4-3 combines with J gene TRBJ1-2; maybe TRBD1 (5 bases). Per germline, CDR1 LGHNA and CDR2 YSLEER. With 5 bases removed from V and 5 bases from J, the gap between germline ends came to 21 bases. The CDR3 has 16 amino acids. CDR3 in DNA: TGCGCCAGCAGCGATTATCCGGGTCAGGGCCATTATGGCTACACCTTC. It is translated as CASSDYPGQGHYGYTF.

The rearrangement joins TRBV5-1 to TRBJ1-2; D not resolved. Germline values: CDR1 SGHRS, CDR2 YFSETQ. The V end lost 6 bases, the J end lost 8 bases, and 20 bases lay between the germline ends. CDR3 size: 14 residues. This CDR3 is CASNGGLLMGGYTF. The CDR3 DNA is TGCGCCAGCAACGGAGGACTGCTTATGGGGGGCTACACCTTC.

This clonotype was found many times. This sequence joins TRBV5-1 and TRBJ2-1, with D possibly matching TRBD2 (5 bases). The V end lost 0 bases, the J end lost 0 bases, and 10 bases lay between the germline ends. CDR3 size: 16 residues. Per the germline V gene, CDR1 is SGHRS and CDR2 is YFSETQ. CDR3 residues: CASSLVTTYSYNEQFF. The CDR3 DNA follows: TGCGCCAGCAGCTTGGTGACTACCTACTCCTACAATGAGCAGTTCTTC.

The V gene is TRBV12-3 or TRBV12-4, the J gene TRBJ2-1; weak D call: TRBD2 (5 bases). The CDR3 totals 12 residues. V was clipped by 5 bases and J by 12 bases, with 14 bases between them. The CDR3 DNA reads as TGTGCCAGCAGTCCGGCGCACCGGGGGCAGTTCTTC. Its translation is CASSPAHRGQFF.

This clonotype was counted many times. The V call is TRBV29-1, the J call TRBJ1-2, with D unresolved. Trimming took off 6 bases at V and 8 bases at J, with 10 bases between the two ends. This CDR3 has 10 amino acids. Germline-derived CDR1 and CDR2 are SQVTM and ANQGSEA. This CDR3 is CSVWHLGYTF. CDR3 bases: TGCAGCGTATGGCATTTAGGCTACACCTTC.

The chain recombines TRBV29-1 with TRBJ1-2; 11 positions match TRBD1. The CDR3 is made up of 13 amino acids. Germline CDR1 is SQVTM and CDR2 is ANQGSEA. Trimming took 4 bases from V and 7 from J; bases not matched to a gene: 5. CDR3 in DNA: TGCAGCGTTGTTGGACAGGGGGCGAGTGGCTACACCTTC. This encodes CSVVGQGASGYTF. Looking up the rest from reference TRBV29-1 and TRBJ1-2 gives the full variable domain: SAVISQKPSRDICQRGTSLTIQCQVDSQVTMMFWYRQQPGQSLTLIATANQGSEATYESGFVIDKFPISRPNLTFSTLTVSNMSPEDSSIYLCSVVGQGASGYTFGSGTRLTVV.

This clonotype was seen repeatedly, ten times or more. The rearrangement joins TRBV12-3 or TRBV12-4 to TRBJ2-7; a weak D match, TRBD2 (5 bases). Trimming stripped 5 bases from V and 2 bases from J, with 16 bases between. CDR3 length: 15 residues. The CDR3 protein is CASSDGLSVPYEQYF. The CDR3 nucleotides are TGTGCCAGCAGTGACGGACTCTCAGTCCCCTACGAGCAGTACTTC.

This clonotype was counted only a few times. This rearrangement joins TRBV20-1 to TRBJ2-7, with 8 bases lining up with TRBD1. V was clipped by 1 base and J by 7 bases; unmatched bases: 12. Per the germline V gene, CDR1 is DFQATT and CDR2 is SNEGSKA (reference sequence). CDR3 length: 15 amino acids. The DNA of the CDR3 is TGCAGTGCTAGAGTTCGCCGGACAGGGTCTAGGGAGCAGTACTTC. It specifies CSARVRRTGSREQYF.

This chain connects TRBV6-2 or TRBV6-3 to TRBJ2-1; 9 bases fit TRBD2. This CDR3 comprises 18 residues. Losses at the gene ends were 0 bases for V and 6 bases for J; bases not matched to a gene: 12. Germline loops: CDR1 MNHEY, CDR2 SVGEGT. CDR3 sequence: CASSYSKIRLAGRNEQFF. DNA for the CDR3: TGTGCCAGCAGTTACTCGAAGATTCGGCTAGCGGGACGCAATGAGCAGTTCTTC.

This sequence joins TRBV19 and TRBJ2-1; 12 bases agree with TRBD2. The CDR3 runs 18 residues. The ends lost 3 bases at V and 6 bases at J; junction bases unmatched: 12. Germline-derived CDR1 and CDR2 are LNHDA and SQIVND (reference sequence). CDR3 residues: CASSITGLAGLSTNEQFF. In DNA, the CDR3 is TGTGCCAGTAGTATCACGGGACTAGCGGGTTTATCGACCAATGAGCAGTTCTTC.

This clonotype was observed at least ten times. CDR3 region: CASSQDDGQGRYEQYF. The CDR3, as DNA: TGTGCCAGCAGCCAAGATGACGGACAGGGGCGGTACGAGCAGTACTTC. The rearrangement uses TRBV4-2 and TRBJ2-7, with 9 bases identical to TRBD1. Trimming at V came to 0 bases and at J to 4 bases, leaving 7 bases not matched to a gene. The CDR3 runs 16 residues. Germline V gene data show CDR1 as LGHNA and CDR2 as YNFKEQ.

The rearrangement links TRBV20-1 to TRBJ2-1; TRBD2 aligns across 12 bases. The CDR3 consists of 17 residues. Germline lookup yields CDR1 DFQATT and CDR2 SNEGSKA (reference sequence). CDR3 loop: CSLSSGRAPSSYNEQFF. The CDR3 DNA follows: TGCAGCTTGTCTAGCGGGAGGGCCCCCAGCTCCTACAATGAGCAGTTCTTC.

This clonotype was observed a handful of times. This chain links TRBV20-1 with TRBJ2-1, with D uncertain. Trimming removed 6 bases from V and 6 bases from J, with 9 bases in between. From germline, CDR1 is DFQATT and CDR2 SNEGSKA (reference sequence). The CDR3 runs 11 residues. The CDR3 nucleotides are TGCAGTGCGCCTCTAGTCAATGAGCAGTTCTTC. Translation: CSAPLVNEQFF.

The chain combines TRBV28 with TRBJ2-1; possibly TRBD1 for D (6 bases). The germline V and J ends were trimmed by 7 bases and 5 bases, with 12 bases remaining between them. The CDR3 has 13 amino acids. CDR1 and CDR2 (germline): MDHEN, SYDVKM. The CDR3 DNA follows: TGTGCCAGCAACCCGGACAGTCACAATGAGCAGTTCTTC. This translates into CASNPDSHNEQFF.

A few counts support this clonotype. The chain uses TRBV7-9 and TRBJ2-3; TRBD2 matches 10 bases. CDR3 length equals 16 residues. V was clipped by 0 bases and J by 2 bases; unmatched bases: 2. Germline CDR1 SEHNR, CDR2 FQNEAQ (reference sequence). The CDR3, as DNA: TGTGCCAGCAGCTTAGCTCTAGCGGGGGACACAGATACGCAGTATTTT. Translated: CASSLALAGDTDTQYF.

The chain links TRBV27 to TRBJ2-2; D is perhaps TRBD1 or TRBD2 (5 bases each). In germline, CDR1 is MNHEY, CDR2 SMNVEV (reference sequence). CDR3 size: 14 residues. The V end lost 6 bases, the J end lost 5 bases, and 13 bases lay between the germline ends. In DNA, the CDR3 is TGTGCCAGCAGCGGGAACTGGGGGACCGGGGAGCTGTTTTTT. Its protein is CASSGNWGTGELFF.

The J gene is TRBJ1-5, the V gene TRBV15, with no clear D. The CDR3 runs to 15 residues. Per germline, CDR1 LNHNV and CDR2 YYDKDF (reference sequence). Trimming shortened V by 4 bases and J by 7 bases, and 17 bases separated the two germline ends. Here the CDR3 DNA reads TGTGCCACCAGCACCCGTGGTGGGGTTAGCCAGCCCCAGCATTTT. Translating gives CATSTRGGVSQPQHF. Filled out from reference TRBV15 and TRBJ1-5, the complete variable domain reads DAMVIQNPRYQVTQFGKPVTLSCSQTLNHNVMYWYQQKSSQAPKLLFHYYDKDFNNEADTPDNFQSRRPNTSFCFLDIRSPGLGDTAMYLCATSTRGGVSQPQHFGDGTRLSIL.

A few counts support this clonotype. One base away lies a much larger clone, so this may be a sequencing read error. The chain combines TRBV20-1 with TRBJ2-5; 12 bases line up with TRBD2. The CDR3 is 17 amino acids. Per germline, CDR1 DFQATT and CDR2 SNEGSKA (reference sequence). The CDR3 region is CCARGLAGGPGMETQYF. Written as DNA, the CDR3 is TGCTGTGCTAGGGGCCTAGCGGGAGGGCCAGGGATGGAGACCCAGTACTTC.

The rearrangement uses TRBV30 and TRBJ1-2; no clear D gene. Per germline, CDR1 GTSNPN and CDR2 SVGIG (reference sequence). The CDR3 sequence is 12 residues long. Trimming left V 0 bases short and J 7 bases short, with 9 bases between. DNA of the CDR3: TGTGCCTGGAGTGTAATGGGATCTGGCTACACCTTC. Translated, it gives CAWSVMGSGYTF.